This TCR beta chain was observed in a study of PD-1 blockade in classical Hodgkin lymphoma. General observations from the study: Exclusion covered patients beginning nivolumab under 1 year post-ASCT. Baseline TCR diversity was reportedly lower in newly diagnosed patients than healthy donors.

Profiling relied on immunoSEQ multiplex PCR, and the TCRdb table lists in-frame clones only, not all of them. In the table there are roughly 140,000 clones, nearly 80% of which are singletons. Details on this clone: Its antigen is unidentified.

Trimming stripped 3 bases from V and 2 bases from J, with 10 bases between. CDR1 is LNHDA and CDR2 is SQIVND in the germline V gene (reference sequence). The CDR3 extends over 15 amino acids. Following autologous stem cell transplantation, relapse occurred in every patient, and exposure to brentuximab vedotin varied. The sequence was collected from a human donor with classical Hodgkin lymphoma. This chain connects TRBV19 to TRBJ2-2, with D tentatively TRBD2 (5 bases). This specimen was peripheral blood mononuclear cells (PBMCs), taken before the second cycle of nivolumab. This CDR3 is CASSIGLTNTGELFF. CDR3 nucleotides: TGTGCCAGTAGTATTGGACTTACCAACACCGGGGAGCTGTTTTTT.